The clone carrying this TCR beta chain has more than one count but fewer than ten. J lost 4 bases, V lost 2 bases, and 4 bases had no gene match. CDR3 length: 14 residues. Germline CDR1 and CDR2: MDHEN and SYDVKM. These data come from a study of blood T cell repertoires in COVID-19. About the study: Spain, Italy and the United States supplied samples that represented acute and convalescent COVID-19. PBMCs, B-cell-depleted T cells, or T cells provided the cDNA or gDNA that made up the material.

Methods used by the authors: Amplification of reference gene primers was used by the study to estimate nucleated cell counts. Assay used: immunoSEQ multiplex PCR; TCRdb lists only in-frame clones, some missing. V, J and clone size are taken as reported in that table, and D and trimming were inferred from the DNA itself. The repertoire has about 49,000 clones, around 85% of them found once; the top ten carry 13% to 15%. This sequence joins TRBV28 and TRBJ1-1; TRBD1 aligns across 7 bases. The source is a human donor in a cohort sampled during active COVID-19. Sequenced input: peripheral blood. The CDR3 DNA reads TGTGCCAGCAGTTTAAAGAGACAGGGCACTGAAGCTTTCTTT. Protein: CASSLKRQGTEAFF. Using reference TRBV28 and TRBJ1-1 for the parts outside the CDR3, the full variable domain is DVKVTQSSRYLVKRTGEKVFLECVQDMDHENMFWYRQDPGLGLRLIYFSYDVKMKEKGDIPEGYSVSREKKERFSLILESASTNQTSMYLCASSLKRQGTEAFFGQGTRLTVV.